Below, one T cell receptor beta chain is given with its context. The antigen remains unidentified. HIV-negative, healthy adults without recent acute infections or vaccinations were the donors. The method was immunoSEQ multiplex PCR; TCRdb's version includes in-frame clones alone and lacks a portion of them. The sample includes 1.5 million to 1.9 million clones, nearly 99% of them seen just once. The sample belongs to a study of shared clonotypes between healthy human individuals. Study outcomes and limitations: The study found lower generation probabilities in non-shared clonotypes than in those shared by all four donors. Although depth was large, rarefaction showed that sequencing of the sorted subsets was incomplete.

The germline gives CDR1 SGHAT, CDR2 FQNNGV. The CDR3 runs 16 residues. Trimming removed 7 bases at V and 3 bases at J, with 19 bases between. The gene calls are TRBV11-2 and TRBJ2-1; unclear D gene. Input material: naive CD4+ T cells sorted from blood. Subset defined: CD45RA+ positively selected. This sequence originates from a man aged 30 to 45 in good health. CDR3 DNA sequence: TGTGCCAGCACCATAACCGTTGGACGTGGCTACAATGAGCAGTTCTTC. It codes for CASTITVGRGYNEQFF. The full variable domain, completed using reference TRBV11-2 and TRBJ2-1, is EAGVAQSPRYKIIEKRQSVAFWCNPISGHATLYWYQQILGQGPKLLIQFQNNGVVDDSQLPKDRFSAERLKGVDSTLKIQPAKLEDSAVYLCASTITVGRGYNEQFFGPGTRLTVL.